Listed here is a single T cell receptor beta chain. After removal of 0 bases from V and 5 bases from J, the junction contained 2 bases not matched to a gene. The CDR3 runs 14 residues. Germline V gives CDR1 SGHNT, CDR2 YYREEE (reference sequence). The sample belongs to a study of blood T cell repertoires in COVID-19. Each participant's cohort was designated according to participant-reported clinical history. Cohort 3 recovered donors had two negative PCRs, clearance, or symptom resolution. Original analysis: From reference gene primer amplification, estimates of nucleated cell counts were derived. Assay: immunoSEQ multiplex PCR; the TCRdb copy retains only in-frame clones and omits some. V and J calls and clone size are those listed in that table; D and trimming were worked out from the DNA. The sample has fewer than 350,000 clones, roughly 89% seen once.

This receptor was obtained from a man between 60 and 75 years old who had recovered from COVID-19. This chain joins TRBV5-4 and TRBJ2-5, with TRBD2 matching over 9 bases. The sample consisted of PBMCs or T cells enriched from blood (not recorded which). The chain's CDR3 is CASSLGAGGETQYF. The DNA for the CDR3 is TGTGCCAGCAGCTTGGGGGCGGGAGGGGAGACCCAGTACTTC. Complete variable domain (other parts from reference TRBV5-4 and TRBJ2-5): ETGVTQSPTHLIKTRGQQVTLRCSSQSGHNTVSWYQQALGQGPQFIFQYYREEENGRGNFPPRFSGLQFPNYSSELNVNALELDDSALYLCASSLGAGGETQYFGPGTRLLVL.